This TCR beta chain derives from a study of vaccination effects on CD4 cells after COVID-19. Across the study: Samples that were drawn after vaccination came a median of 72 days after the second dose.

It was after approximately 11 days of culture that CD4+ T cells were isolated. The cohort was immunized with two doses of either the BNT162b2 or mRNA-1273 vaccine. Vaccinated participants had no history of SARS-CoV-2 infection and tested negative for nucleocapsid antibodies. A half-volume exchange with IL-2 medium occurred on days 3 and 7. Of note for this clone: Its antigen is currently unknown.

Profiled with immunoSEQ multiplex PCR; TCRdb holds only in-frame clones, not every one. This table holds just under 75,000 clones, about 73% found once. The TCR was taken from a human donor who received a COVID-19 vaccine. Sequencing was performed on CD4+ T cells from PBMCs cultured without peptide, taken after COVID-19 vaccination.

CDR3 nucleotides: TGTGCCATCAGTGAGAGAAGCGGGCAGCAGAACACTGAAGCTTTCTTT. Its protein is CAISERSGQQNTEAFF. The chain is built from TRBV10-3 and TRBJ1-1; no clear D. The CDR3 loop spans 16 amino acids. CDR1 and CDR2 from the germline V gene are ENHRY and SYGVKD. V was pared by 2 bases and J by 1 base, with 14 bases between.